This is a list of T cell receptor beta chains from one sample in a study of CD8 T cells in Susac syndrome. TCRdb recomputed calls from the immunoSEQ multiplex PCR reads with MiXCR, one row per CDR3 protein. The table shows some 130,000 distinct CDR3 sequences, with roughly 95% occurring only once. Material for sequencing was CD4+ T cells from PBMCs. The receptors originated from a human donor in good health. The CDR3 runs from the conserved cysteine through the conserved F or W. Fields, in order: J gene, V gene, clone size, D gene, CDR3 DNA, CDR3 protein. A D gene is named only where the DNA matches it firmly. Size values are once, few and many counts, or a class for expanded clones, and some rows have none.

>TRBJ2-1|TRBV3-1|NA|TRBD2
TGTGCCAGCAGCCAAATGGACCTTCGGACTAGCGGGCTCAATGAGCAGTTCTTC
CASSQMDLRTSGLNEQFF
>TRBJ2-3|TRBV29-1|NA|TRBD1
TGCAGCGTAGGGACAGTTACAGATACGCAGTATTTT
CSVGTVTDTQYF
>TRBJ2-1|TRBV4-2|NA|NA
TGTGCCAGGAAAAATGAGCAGTTCTTC
CARKNEQFF
>TRBJ2-7|TRBV7-2|few|TRBD1
TGTGCCAGCAGCTCGGGACAGGCAAGCTCCTACGAGCAGTACTTC
CASSSGQASSYEQYF
>TRBJ1-1|TRBV29-1|NA|NA
TGCAGCGTTGAAGAGGCCGGGAGAACATCCGGGGCTTTCTTT
CSVEEAGRTSGAFF
>TRBJ2-7|TRBV29-1|NA|TRBD2
TGCAGCGTTGGATCGGGAGGCCACGAGCAGTACTTC
CSVGSGGHEQYF
>TRBJ1-5|TRBV7-9|NA|NA
TGTGCCAGCAGCCCCCATGGGCTGGTCGGTCAGCCCCAGCATTTT
CASSPHGLVGQPQHF
>TRBJ1-2|TRBV12-3/TRBV12-4|NA|NA
TGTGCCAGCAGAGGGGGAGCAGGGCCTATTGGCTACACCTTC
CASRGGAGPIGYTF
>TRBJ2-1|TRBV28|NA|NA
TGTGCCAGCAGTCCCTCTGGGCTAGCCCGGCAGTTCTTC
CASSPSGLARQFF
>TRBJ2-5|TRBV27|NA|NA
TGTGCCAGCAGACCGGGTTATGAAGAGACCCAGTACTTC
CASRPGYEETQYF
>TRBJ1-5|TRBV12-3/TRBV12-4|few|NA
TGTGCCAGCAGTTTAAAGGATCAGCCCCAGCATTTT
CASSLKDQPQHF
>TRBJ2-5|TRBV6-2/TRBV6-3|NA|NA
TGTGCCAGCAGTTACCGGATCGGGGCAGGGGGGACCCAAGAGACCCAGTACTTC
CASSYRIGAGGTQETQYF
>TRBJ2-7|TRBV29-1|once|TRBD1
TGCAGCGTGACTCCAGGACAGGGGGGTCCTGAGCAGTACTTC
CSVTPGQGGPEQYF
>TRBJ2-1|TRBV5-1|NA|NA
TGCGCCAGCAGCTTGGAGGGGACAAACTACAATGAGCAGTTCTTC
CASSLEGTNYNEQFF
>TRBJ2-5|TRBV6-6|NA|NA
TGTGCCAGCAGCCGACGCCTAGGGGAGAAAGAGACCCAGTACTTC
CASSRRLGEKETQYF
>TRBJ1-1|TRBV5-1|NA|NA
TGCGCCAGCAGCTTGGGAGGGACCCGAGGCACTGAAGCTTTCTTT
CASSLGGTRGTEAFF
>TRBJ2-5|TRBV20-1|NA|TRBD2
TGCAGTGCTAGGAGGACTAGCGGGGATCAAGAGACCCAGTACTTC
CSARRTSGDQETQYF